These T cell receptor beta chains were read from a single sample in a study of OX40 agonist ivuxolimab in advanced cancers. The assay was immunoSEQ multiplex PCR, and TCRdb's table has in-frame clones only and misses some. This table has about 60,000 clones, 75% to 85% appearing once. Material: CD4+ or CD8+ T cells sorted from blood, obtained in a trial of the OX40 agonist ivuxolimab. All receptors derive from an adult with an advanced solid tumor such as melanoma, head and neck, liver or kidney cancer. Each CDR3 is given with its conserved first and last residue. Only part of the rows carry a size: once, few, many, or a class if the clone is expanded.

clone size	CDR3 length	V gene	J gene	CDR3 protein
NA	14	TRBV5-1	TRBJ2-3	CASSLTRTTDTQYF
once	14	TRBV19	TRBJ2-2	CASSFGGLIGELFF
NA	15	TRBV10-3	TRBJ1-6	CAISESTGLETPLHF
NA	15	TRBV28	TRBJ1-1	CASRPPQGKHTEAFF
NA	15	TRBV25-1	TRBJ1-6	CASSGQGTYNSPLHF
NA	19	TRBV30	TRBJ1-6	CAWMSGRVGIWRHGSPLHF
NA	16	TRBV19	TRBJ1-1	CASSPRTGNWFTEAFF
NA	18	TRBV28	TRBJ1-1	CASSRNRIGQGANTEAFF
NA	14	TRBV27	TRBJ2-7	CASSLGNRIYEQYF
NA	15	TRBV5-8	TRBJ1-2	CASSLNSGIQGGYTF
NA	13	TRBV6-5	TRBJ1-2	CASSRGIRNGYTF
NA	15	TRBV6-5	TRBJ2-5	CASSASRGRSETQYF
NA	17	TRBV18	TRBJ2-3	CASSAPGLAGSTDTQYF
NA	14	TRBV5-4	TRBJ1-1	CASSLDWGNTEAFF
NA	15	TRBV6-1	TRBJ2-5	CASHSGTGTQGTQYF
NA	13	TRBV10-3	TRBJ1-5	CAISEGRDQPQHF
NA	13	TRBV6-1	TRBJ2-3	CASSPEGTDTQYF
NA	17	TRBV7-2	TRBJ1-6	CASSSRVGGAPNSPLHF
NA	15	TRBV10-3	TRBJ2-2	CAISESGGFAGELFF
NA	15	TRBV7-9	TRBJ2-1	CASSLGGLAGLEQFF
few	14	TRBV29-1	TRBJ2-5	CSVLSGQVGETQYF
NA	16	TRBV5-6	TRBJ2-5	CASSWGRGRRGETQYF
NA	16	TRBV5-1	TRBJ2-2	CASSPGTSGSTGELFF
NA	15	TRBV6-5	TRBJ2-1	CASRAGTRVNNEQFF
NA	12	TRBV6-5	TRBJ2-5	CASSYSWETQYF
few	15	TRBV5-1	TRBJ2-5	CASSLESNFQETQYF
NA	17	TRBV28	TRBJ1-5	CASSPRTGVRPNQPQHF
NA	15	TRBV6-6	TRBJ1-1	CASSYGQGARSEAFF
once	14	TRBV19	TRBJ2-3	CASSISTTTDTQYF
NA	14	TRBV2	TRBJ1-2	CASSEAGQGYGYTF
few	14	TRBV7-9	TRBJ1-1	CASSYREMNTEAFF
NA	16	TRBV30	TRBJ2-3	CAWSSLGGLSTDTQYF
many	13	TRBV6-5	TRBJ2-3	CASKLGGRDTQYF
NA	15	TRBV6-4	TRBJ2-7	CASHKLAGVYYEQYF
few	16	TRBV10-1	TRBJ1-2	CANARDRGRKDYGYTF
NA	15	TRBV5-1	TRBJ2-2	CASSLLEANTGELFF
NA	17	TRBV14	TRBJ2-3	CASSQDGGLASTDTQYF
once	16	TRBV5-1	TRBJ2-1	CASSEYRDSSYNEQFF
few	13	TRBV5-4	TRBJ2-5	CASSPPGVETQYF
NA	16	TRBV6-6	TRBJ2-2	CASIRQAGKGAGELFF
NA	18	TRBV4-2	TRBJ2-5	CASSQDGASRGVIETQYF
NA	13	TRBV18	TRBJ1-2	CASSPEPYYGYTF
NA	14	TRBV19	TRBJ2-7	CARAGSGLSYEQYF
NA	15	TRBV6-1	TRBJ2-7	CASSKGQAFSYEQYF
NA	16	TRBV7-3	TRBJ2-1	CASSPQGGFAFREQFF
NA	15	TRBV10-2	TRBJ2-3	CASERGLASTDTQYF
NA	15	TRBV18	TRBJ2-5	CASSPGLAGGETQYF
NA	14	TRBV5-1	TRBJ2-7	CASSVLDRAYEQYF
once	14	TRBV7-9	TRBJ2-7	CASSLAQRSYEQYF
NA	17	TRBV4-2	TRBJ2-7	CASSQGTSRVITYEQYF
NA	20	TRBV19	TRBJ2-1	CASSKRATADDNSGYNEQFF
NA	17	TRBV11-3	TRBJ2-3	CASSLDGASGRTDTQYF
NA	19	TRBV7-8	TRBJ1-6	CASSQKRAGLGTYNSPLHF
NA	15	TRBV9	TRBJ2-1	CASSVAGTGFNEQFF
NA	14	TRBV29-1	TRBJ2-1	CSVLLTGSYNEQFF
NA	16	TRBV28	TRBJ1-5	CASSFLLNIGNQPQHF
NA	14	TRBV7-9	TRBJ2-5	CASSSGTSRETQYF
NA	15	TRBV6-1	TRBJ2-5	CASEVGRARAETQYF
NA	13	TRBV27	TRBJ2-7	CASSLSVSYEQYF